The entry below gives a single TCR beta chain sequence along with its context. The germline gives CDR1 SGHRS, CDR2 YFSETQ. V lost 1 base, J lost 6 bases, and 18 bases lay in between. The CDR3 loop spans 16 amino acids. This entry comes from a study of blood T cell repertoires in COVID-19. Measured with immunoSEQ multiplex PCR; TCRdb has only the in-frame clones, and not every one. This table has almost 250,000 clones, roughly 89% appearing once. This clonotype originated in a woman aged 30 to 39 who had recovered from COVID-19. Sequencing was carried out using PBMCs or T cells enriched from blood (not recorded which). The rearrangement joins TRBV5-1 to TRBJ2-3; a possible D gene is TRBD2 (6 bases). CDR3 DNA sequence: TGCGCCAGCAGCTTGCGCGGGAATGGAGAGGGTGATACGCAGTATTTT. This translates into CASSLRGNGEGDTQYF.